The rows below give T cell receptor beta chains drawn from one sample of a study of T-cell memory formation after mild COVID-19. Each CDR3 protein gets one entry after TCRdb re-called the 5' RACE reads with MiXCR. In the table there are about 350,000 distinct CDR3 sequences, approximately 14% of which are singletons. The sequenced sample was PBMCs or a T cell subset sorted from them (not recorded which). The origin of the receptors is a man younger than 35 who had mild COVID-19 (a few samples of this study predate the infection). Cell type and time point are not known. Both conserved end residues are part of each CDR3. A D gene is named only where the DNA matches it firmly. Size tells how often a clone was seen (once, few, many) or the class of an expanded clone, and some rows leave it out.

TRBV9	NA	TRBJ2-5	NA	CASSGLDRGQETQYF	TGTGCCAGCAGCGGCCTAGATCGCGGCCAAGAGACCCAGTACTTC
TRBV7-2	TRBD2	TRBJ2-5	few	CASSAIAGVETQYF	TGTGCCAGCAGCGCCATAGCGGGGGTCGAGACCCAGTACTTC
TRBV7-9	TRBD1	TRBJ1-1	few	CASSKDRGRWNTEAFF	TGTGCCAGCAGTAAAGACAGGGGACGGTGGAACACTGAAGCTTTCTTT
TRBV14	TRBD1	TRBJ1-1	NA	CASSQWGQINTEAFF	TGTGCCAGCAGCCAATGGGGACAGATCAACACTGAAGCTTTCTTT
TRBV10-3	NA	TRBJ1-1	few	CAIRTRGPKNTEAFF	TGTGCCATCCGGACCCGGGGGCCGAAGAACACTGAAGCTTTCTTT
TRBV2	TRBD1	TRBJ2-5	NA	CAGQTGAETQYF	TGTGCCGGCCAGACAGGGGCAGAGACCCAGTACTTC
TRBV5-1	TRBD2	TRBJ2-1	many	CASDGGYNEQFF	TGCGCCAGCGACGGGGGGTACAATGAGCAGTTCTTC
TRBV29-1	NA	TRBJ2-7	NA	CSANAPGAGGTEQYF	TGCAGCGCTAACGCACCGGGGGCTGGGGGGACCGAGCAGTACTTC
TRBV7-9	TRBD2	TRBJ2-3	few	CASSLATSGGFDTQYF	TGTGCCAGCAGCTTAGCCACTAGCGGGGGCTTCGATACGCAGTATTTT
TRBV15	NA	TRBJ1-5	NA	CATSRGTGQPQHF	TGTGCCACCTCTCGTGGAACGGGTCAGCCCCAGCATTTT
TRBV24-1	TRBD1	TRBJ2-7	NA	CATSPGQGSDEQYF	TGTGCCACCAGCCCCGGACAGGGGAGTGACGAGCAGTACTTC
TRBV28	NA	TRBJ2-5	few	CASSSHHGLREEETQYF	TGTGCCAGCAGTTCACATCACGGCCTGAGAGAAGAAGAGACCCAGTACTTC
TRBV10-2	NA	TRBJ2-3	few	CASMTGHHNTDTQYF	TGCGCCAGCATGACAGGACACCATAACACAGATACGCAGTATTTT
TRBV28	NA	TRBJ2-3	NA	CASRADVADTQYF	TGTGCCAGCAGAGCGGACGTGGCAGATACGCAGTATTTT
TRBV7-9	NA	TRBJ2-3	NA	CASSRMSTDTQYF	TGTGCCAGCAGCCGCATGAGCACAGATACGCAGTATTTT
TRBV4-3	NA	TRBJ2-3	few	CASSQDRRGADTQYF	TGCGCCAGCAGCCAAGATCGGAGGGGCGCAGATACGCAGTATTTT
TRBV6-5	NA	TRBJ2-7	NA	CASSYEQRGYEQYF	TGTGCCAGCAGTTACGAGCAAAGGGGCTACGAGCAGTACTTC